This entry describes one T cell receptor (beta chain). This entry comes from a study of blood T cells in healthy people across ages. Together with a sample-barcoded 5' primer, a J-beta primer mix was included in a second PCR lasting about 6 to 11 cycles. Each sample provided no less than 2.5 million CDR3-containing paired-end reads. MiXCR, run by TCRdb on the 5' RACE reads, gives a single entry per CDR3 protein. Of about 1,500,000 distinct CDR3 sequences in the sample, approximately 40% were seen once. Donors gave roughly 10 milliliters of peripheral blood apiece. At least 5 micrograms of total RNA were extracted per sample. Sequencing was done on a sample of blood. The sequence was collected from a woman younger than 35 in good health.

The CDR3 nucleotides read TGTGCCTCGACTTCGGGACTAGCGGGATTCAATGAGCAGTTCTTC. This encodes CASTSGLAGFNEQFF. The rearrangement links TRBV30 to TRBJ2-1; TRBD2 matches at 13 bases. Losses at the gene ends were 7 bases for V and 6 bases for J; bases not matched to a gene: 9. Germline CDR1 is GTSNPN and CDR2 is SVGIG (reference sequence). This CDR3 has 15 residues.